One and the same sample provided the 15 T cell receptor beta chains below, sequenced in a study of OX40 agonist ivuxolimab in advanced cancers. Produced via immunoSEQ multiplex PCR; TCRdb's table is partial and in-frame only. The sample gives 45,000 to 70,000 clones, 65% to 85% of which show up once; 3% to 3.5% is in the top ten. The specimen comprised CD4+ or CD8+ T cells sorted from blood, sampled in a trial of the OX40 agonist ivuxolimab. These receptors were obtained from an adult with an advanced solid tumor such as melanoma, head and neck, liver or kidney cancer.

The CDR3 bases are TGTGCCAGCAGCTTGGTTTCGGGGGGCGAGACCCAGTACTTC. This translates into CASSLVSGGETQYF. V gene TRBV5-6 combines with J gene TRBJ2-5, with D perhaps TRBD2 (7 bases). Germline values: CDR1 SGHDT, CDR2 YYEEEE. V lost 0 bases to trimming and J lost 5 bases, with 11 bases between them. The CDR3 totals 14 residues.

This chain connects TRBV6-5 to TRBJ2-2, with D possibly being TRBD1 (5 bases). V was shortened by 8 bases and J by 5 bases, with 9 bases between the two germline ends. Per the germline V gene, CDR1 is MNHEY and CDR2 is SVGAGI. The CDR3 extends over 12 amino acids. CDR3 sequence: CASGRGTGELFF. CDR3 in DNA: TGTGCCAGCGGAAGGGGTACCGGGGAGCTGTTTTTT.

The chain carries TRBV6-1 and TRBJ1-4; perhaps TRBD1 as D (6 bases). V gave up 0 bases and J gave up 1 base, with 12 bases separating them. From germline, CDR1 is MNHNS and CDR2 SASEGT. This CDR3 comprises 17 residues. The CDR3, as DNA: TGTGCCAGCAGTGAAGCGCTACGGGGGCAAACTAATGAAAAACTGTTTTTT. Its protein is CASSEALRGQTNEKLFF.

The V gene is TRBV10-3, the J gene TRBJ2-7, with 9 bases lining up with TRBD2. The CDR3 consists of 15 residues. V shed 5 bases, J shed 4 bases, and the junction held 9 bases outside the gene matches. Germline V CDR1 and CDR2: ENHRY, SYGVKD. The CDR3 nucleotides are TGTGCCATCAGTTTTGGGGTAGCGGGAGTTTACGAGCAGTACTTC. Protein sequence: CAISFGVAGVYEQYF.

V and J are TRBV30 and TRBJ1-6; 9 bases are shared with TRBD1. The ends lost 0 bases at V and 10 bases at J; junction bases unmatched: 7. The germline gives CDR1 GTSNPN, CDR2 SVGIG (reference sequence). The CDR3 contains 15 residues. Here the CDR3 DNA reads TGTGCCTGGAGTGTAGGGGACAGGGTAGACTCACCCCTCCACTTT. It specifies CAWSVGDRVDSPLHF.

In DNA form, the CDR3 reads TGTGCCAGCAGGGCCGGGACAGGGAATTCACCCCTCCACTTT. It translates to CASRAGTGNSPLHF. The chain links TRBV6-1 to TRBJ1-6; TRBD1 matches 9 bases. With V trimmed by 6 bases and J by 7 bases, 4 bases remained unmatched. CDR3 size: 14 residues. Germline V gene sequence: CDR1 MNHNS, CDR2 SASEGT.

The rearrangement joins TRBV27 to TRBJ1-5; 7 bases match TRBD1. This CDR3 comprises 14 residues. Germline V gene data show CDR1 as MNHEY and CDR2 as SMNVEV (reference sequence). V was pared by 6 bases and J by 5 bases, with 7 bases of the junction left unmatched. CDR3 DNA: TGTGCCAGCAGGTCCGGGACAGCGGATCAGCCCCAGCATTTT. Amino acid sequence: CASRSGTADQPQHF.

The rearrangement joins TRBV15 to TRBJ2-7; weak D call: TRBD1 (6 bases). The CDR3 runs 12 residues. Trimming took off 4 bases at V and 6 bases at J, with 10 bases between the two ends. Germline assignment: CDR1 LNHNV and CDR2 YYDKDF (reference sequence). CDR3 sequence: CATSNPRGEQYF. CDR3 sequence (DNA): TGTGCCACCAGCAACCCCAGGGGCGAGCAGTACTTC.

The rearrangement links TRBV18 to TRBJ2-7; 8 nucleotides match TRBD1. Trimming took 2 bases from V and 3 from J; bases not matched to a gene: 6. Germline V CDR1 and CDR2: KGHSH, LQKENI. This CDR3 is 15 amino acids long. CDR3 sequence (DNA): TGTGCCAGCTCACCAAGGGACAGGATAAACTACGAGCAGTACTTC. Residues: CASSPRDRINYEQYF.

The J gene is TRBJ1-2, the V gene TRBV6-5; D call uncertain. V was cut by 6 bases and J by 4 bases, with 15 bases left in between. This CDR3 has 14 residues. The germline CDR1 and CDR2 sequences are MNHEY and SVGAGI. The DNA of the CDR3 is TGTGCCAGCAGCCCTCAGTTGGGGTTCTATGGCTACACCTTC. Encoded protein: CASSPQLGFYGYTF.

This chain joins TRBV11-3 and TRBJ2-1; 7 bases align to TRBD2. In germline, CDR1 is SGHNT, CDR2 YENEEA. The J segment lost 7 bases and the V segment lost 1 base, leaving 7 bases of the junction unmatched. The CDR3 length is 15 residues. The CDR3 sequence is CASSLGGSRANEQFF. CDR3 bases: TGTGCCAGCAGCTTAGGCGGGAGCCGAGCAAATGAGCAGTTCTTC.

This clone was seen once. This chain uses TRBV5-4 with TRBJ2-5; D perhaps matches TRBD2 (6 bases). V gave up 4 bases and J gave up 3 bases, with 13 bases separating them. The CDR3 is 14 residues long. Looked up from germline, CDR1 is SGHNT and CDR2 is YYREEE (reference sequence). The CDR3 sequence is CASSPQTGEETQYF. CDR3 DNA: TGTGCCAGCAGCCCTCAGACGGGAGAAGAGACCCAGTACTTC.

This chain uses TRBV2 with TRBJ1-4; 9 bases agree with TRBD1. Germline assignment: CDR1 SNHLY and CDR2 FYNNEI. V was pared by 6 bases and J by 3 bases, with 2 bases of the junction left unmatched. The CDR3 sequence is 14 residues long. CDR3 residues: CASRGTGPNEKLFF. The CDR3 nucleotides read TGTGCCAGCAGGGGGACAGGGCCTAATGAAAAACTGTTTTTT.

The chain links TRBV7-9 to TRBJ1-1; D is uncertain. Germline V gene data show CDR1 as SEHNR and CDR2 as FQNEAQ (reference sequence). The CDR3 has 14 residues. V was pared by 4 bases and J by 3 bases, with 12 bases between. CDR3 region: CASSYLQSYTEAFF. The CDR3 DNA follows: TGTGCCAGCAGCTACCTCCAGAGTTACACTGAAGCTTTCTTT.

This rearrangement joins TRBV15 to TRBJ1-4; no clear D. This CDR3 comprises 14 residues. Germline lookup yields CDR1 LNHNV and CDR2 YYDKDF (reference sequence). Trimming removed 8 bases at V and 4 bases at J, with 14 bases between. CDR3 coding DNA: TGTGCCACCGGGAACCGCCGGATTAATGAAAAACTGTTTTTT. It encodes CATGNRRINEKLFF. The full variable domain, with the rest looked up from reference TRBV15 and TRBJ1-4, is DAMVIQNPRYQVTQFGKPVTLSCSQTLNHNVMYWYQQKSSQAPKLLFHYYDKDFNNEADTPDNFQSRRPNTSFCFLDIRSPGLGDTAMYLCATGNRRINEKLFFGSGTQLSVL.